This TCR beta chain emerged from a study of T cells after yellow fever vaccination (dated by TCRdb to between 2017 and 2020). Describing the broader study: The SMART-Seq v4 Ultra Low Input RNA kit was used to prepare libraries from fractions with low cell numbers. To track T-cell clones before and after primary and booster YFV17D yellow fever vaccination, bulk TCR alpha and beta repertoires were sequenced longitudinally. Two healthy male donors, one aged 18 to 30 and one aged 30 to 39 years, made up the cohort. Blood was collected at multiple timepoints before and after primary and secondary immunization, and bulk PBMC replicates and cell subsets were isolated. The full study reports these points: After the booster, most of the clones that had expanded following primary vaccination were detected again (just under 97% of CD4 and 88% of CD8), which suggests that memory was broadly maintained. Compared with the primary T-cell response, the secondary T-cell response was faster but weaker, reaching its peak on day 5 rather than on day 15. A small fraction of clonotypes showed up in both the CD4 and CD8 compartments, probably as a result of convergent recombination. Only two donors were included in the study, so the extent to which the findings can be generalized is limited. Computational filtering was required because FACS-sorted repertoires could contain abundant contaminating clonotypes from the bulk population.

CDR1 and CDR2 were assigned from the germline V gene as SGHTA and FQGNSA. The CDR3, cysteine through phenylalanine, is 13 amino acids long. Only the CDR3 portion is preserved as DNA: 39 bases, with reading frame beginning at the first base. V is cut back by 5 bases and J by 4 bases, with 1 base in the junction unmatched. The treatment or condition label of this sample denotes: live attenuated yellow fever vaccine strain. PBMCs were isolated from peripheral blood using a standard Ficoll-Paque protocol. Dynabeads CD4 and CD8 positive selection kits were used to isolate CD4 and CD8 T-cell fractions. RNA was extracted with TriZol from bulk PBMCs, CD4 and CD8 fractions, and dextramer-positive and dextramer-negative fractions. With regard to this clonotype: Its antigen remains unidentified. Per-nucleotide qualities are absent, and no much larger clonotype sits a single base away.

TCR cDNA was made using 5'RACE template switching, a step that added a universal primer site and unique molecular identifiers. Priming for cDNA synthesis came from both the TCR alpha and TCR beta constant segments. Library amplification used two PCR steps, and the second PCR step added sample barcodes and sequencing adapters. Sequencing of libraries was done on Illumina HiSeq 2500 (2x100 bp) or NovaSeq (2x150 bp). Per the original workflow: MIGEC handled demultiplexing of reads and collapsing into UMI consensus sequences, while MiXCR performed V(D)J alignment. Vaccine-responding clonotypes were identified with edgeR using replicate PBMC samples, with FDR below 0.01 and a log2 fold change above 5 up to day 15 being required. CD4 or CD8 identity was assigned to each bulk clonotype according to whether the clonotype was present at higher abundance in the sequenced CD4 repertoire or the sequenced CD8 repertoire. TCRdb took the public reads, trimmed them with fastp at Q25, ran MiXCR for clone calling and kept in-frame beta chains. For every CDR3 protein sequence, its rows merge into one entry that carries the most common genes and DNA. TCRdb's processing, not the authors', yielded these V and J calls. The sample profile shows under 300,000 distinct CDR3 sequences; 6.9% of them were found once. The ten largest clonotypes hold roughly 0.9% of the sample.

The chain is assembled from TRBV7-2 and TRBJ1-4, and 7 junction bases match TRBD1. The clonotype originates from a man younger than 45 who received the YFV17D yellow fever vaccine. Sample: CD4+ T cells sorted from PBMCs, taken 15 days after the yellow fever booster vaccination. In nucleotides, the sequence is TGTGCCAGCAGCAACAGGGGTAATGAAAAACTGTTTTTT. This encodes CASSNRGNEKLFF. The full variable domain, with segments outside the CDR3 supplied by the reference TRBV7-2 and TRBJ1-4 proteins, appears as GAGVSQSPSNKVTEKGKDVELRCDPISGHTALYWYRQSLGQGLEFLIYFQGNSAPDKSGLPSDRFSAERTGGSVSTLTIQRTQQEDSAVYLCASSNRGNEKLFFGSGTQLSVL.